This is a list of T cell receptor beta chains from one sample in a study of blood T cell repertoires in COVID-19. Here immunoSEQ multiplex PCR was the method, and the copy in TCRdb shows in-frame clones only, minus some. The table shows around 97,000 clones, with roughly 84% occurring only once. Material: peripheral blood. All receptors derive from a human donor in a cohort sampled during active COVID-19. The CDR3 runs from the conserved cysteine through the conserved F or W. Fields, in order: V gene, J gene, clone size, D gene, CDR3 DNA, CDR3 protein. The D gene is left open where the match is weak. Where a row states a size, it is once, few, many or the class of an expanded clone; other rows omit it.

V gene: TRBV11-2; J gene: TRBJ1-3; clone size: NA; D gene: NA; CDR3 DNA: TGTGCCAGCAGCTCCCCCCCCGCGGGGACCATATATTTT; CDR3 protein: CASSSPPAGTIYF
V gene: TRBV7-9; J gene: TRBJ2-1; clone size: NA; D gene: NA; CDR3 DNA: TGTGCCAGCAGCTTAGCCATCGGGAATGAGCAGTTCTTC; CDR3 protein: CASSLAIGNEQFF
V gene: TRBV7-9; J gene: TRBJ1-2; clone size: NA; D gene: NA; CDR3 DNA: TGTGCCAGCAGTACTAACTATGGCTACACCTTC; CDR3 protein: CASSTNYGYTF
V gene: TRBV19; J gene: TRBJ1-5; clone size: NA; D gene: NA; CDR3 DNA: TGTGCCAGTAGTCGGACAGTTGGGGGTACAAGCAATCAGCCCCAGCATTTT; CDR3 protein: CASSRTVGGTSNQPQHF
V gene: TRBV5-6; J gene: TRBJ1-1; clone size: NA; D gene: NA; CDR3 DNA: TGTGCCAGCAGCCCTAACCCTACAGTGAACACTGAAGCTTTCTTT; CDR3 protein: CASSPNPTVNTEAFF
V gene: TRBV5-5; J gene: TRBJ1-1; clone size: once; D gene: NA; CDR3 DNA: TGTGCCAGCAGCTTGTGGGCTTACACTGAAGCTTTCTTT; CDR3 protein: CASSLWAYTEAFF
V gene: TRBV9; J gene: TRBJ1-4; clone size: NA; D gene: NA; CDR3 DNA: TGTGCCAGCAGCTTCTCGGGGGGGACTAATGAAAAACTGTTTTTT; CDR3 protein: CASSFSGGTNEKLFF
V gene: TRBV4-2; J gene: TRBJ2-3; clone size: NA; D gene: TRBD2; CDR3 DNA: TGTGCCAGCAGCCAAGGGCTAGCGGGCACAGATACGCAGTATTTT; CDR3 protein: CASSQGLAGTDTQYF
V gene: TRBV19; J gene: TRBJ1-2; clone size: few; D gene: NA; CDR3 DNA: TGTGCCGTTCCCCACAGGAGTAGGAAGAACTATGGCTACACCTTC; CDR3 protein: CAVPHRSRKNYGYTF
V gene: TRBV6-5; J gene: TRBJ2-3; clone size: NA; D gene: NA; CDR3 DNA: TGTGCCAGCAGTCGAGGGGGTTCAGATACGCAGTATTTT; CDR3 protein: CASSRGGSDTQYF
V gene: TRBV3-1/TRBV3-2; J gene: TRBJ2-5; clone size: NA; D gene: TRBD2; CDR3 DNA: TGTGCCAGCAGCCAAGGCGGGGGAAAGACCCAGTACTTC; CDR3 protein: CASSQGGGKTQYF
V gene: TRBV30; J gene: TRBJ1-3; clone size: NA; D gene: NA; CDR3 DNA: TGTGCCTGGACCCTACCTTGGGTGGGGGGTGGAAACACCATATATTTT; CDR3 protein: CAWTLPWVGGGNTIYF
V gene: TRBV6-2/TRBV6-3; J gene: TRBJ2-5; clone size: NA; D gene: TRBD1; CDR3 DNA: TGTGCCAGCAGTTACCCCCTCCGGGACAGGACAGAGACCCAGTACTTC; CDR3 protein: CASSYPLRDRTETQYF
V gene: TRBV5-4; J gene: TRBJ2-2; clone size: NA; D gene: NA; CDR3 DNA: TGTGCCACCTCGACAGAGCTCTATAGAACCGGGGAGCTGTTTTTT; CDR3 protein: CATSTELYRTGELFF